These T cell receptor beta chains were read from a single sample in a study of graft-versus-host responses after intestinal transplantation. Their antigen targets remain unknown. The repertoire was sequenced with immunoSEQ multiplex PCR; TCRdb's copy has only in-frame clones and lacks some. The table includes over 120,000 clones, about 90% detected once. The source was unstimulated CD4+ T cells sorted from spleen or lymph node cells, collected before intestinal transplant. The receptors originated from a human donor who received an intestinal transplant. CDR3s leave out the opening cysteine and the closing phenylalanine or tryptophan.

v_call: TRBV9
j_call: TRBJ1-1
cdr3_aa: ASQRAGQGDTEAF

v_call: TRBV29-1
j_call: TRBJ2-1
cdr3_aa: SVVILLAAYNEQF

v_call: TRBV15
j_call: TRBJ1-2
cdr3_aa: ATSRDGPGVNYGYT

v_call: TRBV28
j_call: TRBJ2-1
cdr3_aa: ASSLISGRASYNEQF

v_call: TRBV28
j_call: TRBJ2-7
cdr3_aa: ASSFLDRGLFYEQY

v_call: TRBV28
j_call: TRBJ2-1
cdr3_aa: ASSSGTSSNNEQF

v_call: TRBV27
j_call: TRBJ2-1
cdr3_aa: ASSLGLAGESEQF

v_call: TRBV18
j_call: TRBJ2-7
cdr3_aa: ASSTRGGGWSYEQY

v_call: TRBV5-1
j_call: TRBJ2-7
cdr3_aa: ASSSRDRGSHEQY

v_call: TRBV18
j_call: TRBJ2-1
cdr3_aa: ASSPPPALAGASNEQF

v_call: TRBV13
j_call: TRBJ2-7
cdr3_aa: ASSLRAGQGTKQY

v_call: TRBV15
j_call: TRBJ2-7
cdr3_aa: ATSRGGTVSYEQY

v_call: TRBV23-1
j_call: TRBJ2-7
cdr3_aa: ASSQSLAGSGREIYEQY

v_call: TRBV5-4
j_call: TRBJ1-4
cdr3_aa: ASSFYGLNEKLF

v_call: TRBV19
j_call: TRBJ1-6
cdr3_aa: ASSFYRDSSSPLH

v_call: TRBV28
j_call: TRBJ1-2
cdr3_aa: ASSQGQGSGYT

v_call: TRBV29-1
j_call: TRBJ2-5
cdr3_aa: SCIGETQY

v_call: TRBV28
j_call: TRBJ1-1
cdr3_aa: AIGRGYTEAF

v_call: TRBV4-2
j_call: TRBJ2-5
cdr3_aa: ASSQGLAGGGVQETQY

v_call: TRBV6-1
j_call: TRBJ1-5
cdr3_aa: ASSSLSGENQPQH

v_call: TRBV7-3
j_call: TRBJ2-2
cdr3_aa: ASSLRQGAGTGELF

v_call: TRBV29-1
j_call: TRBJ2-1
cdr3_aa: SVDRWGGSNEQF

v_call: TRBV21-1
j_call: TRBJ1-3
cdr3_aa: ASSRVVLQHARNTIY

v_call: TRBV28
j_call: TRBJ2-5
cdr3_aa: ASSFSETQY

v_call: TRBV10-3
j_call: .
cdr3_aa: AISDSPRDPTYEQY

v_call: TRBV28
j_call: TRBJ1-1
cdr3_aa: ASSSPAGNTEAF

v_call: TRBV27
j_call: TRBJ2-1
cdr3_aa: ASAGGAHRGASKGYNEQF

v_call: TRBV27
j_call: TRBJ2-4
cdr3_aa: ASRTRTSGMGDIQY

v_call: TRBV28
j_call: TRBJ2-2
cdr3_aa: ASSLLTGELF